The next 6 T cell receptor beta chains were all read from a single sample in a study of blood T cell repertoires in COVID-19. Clones were read by immunoSEQ multiplex PCR, and TCRdb kept only the in-frame ones, dropping some. The sample has under 400,000 clones, around 87% seen once. Sequenced material: PBMCs or T cells enriched from blood (not recorded which). The origin of the receptors is a man in his forties in a cohort exposed to, infected with or recovered from COVID-19 (not recorded which).

V gene TRBV19 combines with J gene TRBJ1-6, with a possible D match to TRBD1 (5 bases). Germline V gene sequence: CDR1 LNHDA, CDR2 SQIVND (reference sequence). V was cut by 3 bases and J by 7 bases, with 16 bases left in between. This CDR3 contains 16 residues. The CDR3 is CASSMSWGAENSPLHF. The CDR3 DNA reads as TGTGCCAGTAGTATGTCGTGGGGCGCGGAGAATTCACCCCTCCACTTT.

The chain has TRBV7-2 and TRBJ2-1; TRBD2 is a possible D gene (5 bases). Trimming cost V 6 bases and J 8 bases, with 17 bases left between them. This CDR3 contains 14 residues. CDR1 and CDR2 from the germline V gene are SGHTA and FQGNSA. As DNA, the CDR3 is TGTGCCAGCAGAGGCCTAGCCCCGCGGGATGAGCAGTTCTTC. This encodes CASRGLAPRDEQFF. The full variable domain, rest sourced from reference TRBV7-2 and TRBJ2-1, is GAGVSQSPSNKVTEKGKDVELRCDPISGHTALYWYRQSLGQGLEFLIYFQGNSAPDKSGLPSDRFSAERTGGSVSTLTIQRTQQEDSAVYLCASRGLAPRDEQFFGPGTRLTVL.

V and J are TRBV5-3 and TRBJ1-2, with TRBD1 as a possible D gene (5 bases). TRBV5-3 falls under the ORF class, with uncertain function. Trimming shortened V by 10 bases and J by 5 bases, and 15 bases separated the two germline ends. This CDR3 spans 12 amino acids. The CDR3 DNA is TGTGCCCCACACGCAGGGCGGTATGGCTACACCTTC. Translation gives CAPHAGRYGYTF.

V usage is TRBV30 and J usage is TRBJ2-2; 8 bases are a match to TRBD2. CDR1 and CDR2 (germline): GTSNPN, SVGIG (reference sequence). The CDR3 is 14 amino acids. J was trimmed by 4 bases and V by 5 bases; bases with no gene match: 6. Here the CDR3 reads CAWAGGVFTGELFF. The DNA of the CDR3 is TGTGCCTGGGCGGGGGGAGTGTTCACCGGGGAGCTGTTTTTT.

V usage is TRBV30 and J usage is TRBJ2-2; 11 nucleotides align to TRBD2. This CDR3 comprises 18 residues. After removal of 5 bases from V and 5 bases from J, the junction contained 16 bases not matched to a gene. Germline V gives CDR1 GTSNPN, CDR2 SVGIG (reference sequence). CDR3 nucleotide sequence: TGTGCCTGGTCCCACAGCTCTAGCGGGAGGCCGGGGACCGGGGAGCTGTTTTTT. This gives the protein CAWSHSSSGRPGTGELFF.

J is TRBJ2-1 and V is TRBV6-5; 10 bases map to TRBD2. Germline CDR1 reads MNHEY; CDR2 reads SVGAGI. V was pared by 10 bases and J by 11 bases, with 11 bases of the junction left unmatched. This CDR3 spans 13 amino acids. CDR3 loop: CATTSSGSPQQFF. In DNA, the CDR3 is TGTGCCACTACGTCTAGCGGGAGCCCCCAGCAGTTCTTC.